The 9 T cell receptor beta chains reported below all come from one sample, sequenced in a study of long-term antiretroviral therapy in people with HIV. Version v3.0 of the immunoSEQ assay was performed at survey level. The protocol was immunoSEQ multiplex PCR, while the TCRdb copy is restricted to in-frame clones and leaves out a portion. The sample has 13,000 to 15,000 clones, around four fifths seen once. Source: unsorted PBMCs, taken 1.3 years before starting antiretroviral therapy. These receptors all stem from a man aged 35 to 55 with HIV.

This chain links TRBV29-1 with TRBJ2-2; tentatively, D is TRBD1 (5 bases). The V end was cut by 6 bases, the J end by 2 bases, with 16 bases between. This CDR3 comprises 15 residues. The V gene's germline CDR1 is SQVTM and CDR2 ANQGSEA. CDR3 sequence: CSVKPQGFNTGELFF. CDR3 DNA sequence: TGCAGCGTGAAACCCCAGGGCTTCAACACCGGGGAGCTGTTTTTT.

This rearrangement joins TRBV5-1 to TRBJ1-6, with 10 bases matching TRBD1. The V segment lost 4 bases and the J segment 7 bases; nucleotides outside the gene matches: 17. This CDR3 region has 19 residues. Germline values: CDR1 SGHRS, CDR2 YFSETQ. The CDR3 DNA reads TGCGCCAGCAGCCTGTCCGGGACAGGGGCTTTAATAGGAAATTCACCCCTCCACTTT. It translates to CASSLSGTGALIGNSPLHF.

The J gene is TRBJ2-7, the V gene TRBV11-2, with D perhaps assigned TRBD1 or TRBD2 (5 bases each). The germline CDR1 and CDR2 sequences are SGHAT and FQNNGV. CDR3 size: 15 residues. Trimming removed 7 bases from V and 4 bases from J, with 20 bases in between. The CDR3 sequence: CASTLSRGSGYEQYF. The CDR3 DNA sequence: TGTGCCAGCACCCTCAGCCGGGGCTCGGGGTACGAGCAGTACTTC.

V is TRBV10-3 and J is TRBJ1-2, with TRBD1 as a possible D gene (5 bases). V was clipped by 3 bases and J by 1 base, with 6 bases between them. Per germline, CDR1 ENHRY and CDR2 SYGVKD. The CDR3 totals 13 residues. CDR3 in DNA: TGTGCCATCAGTGACAGGGATAACTATGGCTACACCTTC. Translating it yields CAISDRDNYGYTF.

This rearrangement joins TRBV5-1 to TRBJ2-5, with D maybe TRBD1 (6 bases). The V and J ends lost 7 bases and 0 bases respectively, with 13 bases between them. Germline CDR1 and CDR2: SGHRS and YFSETQ. This CDR3 spans 14 amino acids. This CDR3 reads CASGLGTNQETQYF. As DNA, the CDR3 is TGCGCCAGCGGCCTTGGGACAAACCAAGAGACCCAGTACTTC.

V usage is TRBV19 and J usage is TRBJ2-7; D may be TRBD1 or TRBD2 (5 bases each). The germline CDR1 and CDR2 sequences are LNHDA and SQIVND (reference sequence). V was clipped by 5 bases and J by 2 bases, with 16 bases between them. The CDR3 runs 15 residues. The CDR3 here is CASSAVGTAAYEQYF. The CDR3 nucleotides are TGTGCCAGTAGTGCGGTCGGGACGGCAGCCTACGAGCAGTACTTC.

The chain links TRBV5-8 to TRBJ1-5; D is unresolved. CDR3 size: 14 residues. Germline V gene data show CDR1 as SGHTS and CDR2 as YDEGEE. V dropped 0 bases and J dropped 3 bases, with 7 bases sitting between them. The chain's CDR3 is CASSLGPDNQPQHF. CDR3 sequence (DNA): TGTGCCAGCAGCTTGGGCCCAGACAATCAGCCCCAGCATTTT.

This sequence joins TRBV18 and TRBJ1-4; D is unresolved. V was clipped by 3 bases and J by 7 bases, with 6 bases between them. Per germline, CDR1 KGHSH and CDR2 LQKENI. This CDR3 has 12 residues. The CDR3 protein is CASSPSREKLFF. DNA of the CDR3: TGTGCCAGCTCACCCTCTCGTGAAAAACTGTTTTTT. The whole variable domain, remainder taken from reference TRBV18 and TRBJ1-4, is NAGVMQNPRHLVRRRGQEARLRCSPMKGHSHVYWYRQLPEEGLKFMVYLQKENIIDESGMPKERFSAEFPKEGPSILRIQQVVRGDSAAYFCASSPSREKLFFGSGTQLSVL.

This chain connects TRBV9 to TRBJ2-3, with a tentative D call TRBD2 (6 bases). V was cut by 9 bases and J by 4 bases, with 24 bases left in between. This CDR3 is built from 16 residues. The germline gives CDR1 SGDLS, CDR2 YYNGEE. The CDR3 here is CATPSKWASEADTQYF. The CDR3, as DNA: TGTGCCACCCCGTCGAAGTGGGCTAGCGAGGCAGATACGCAGTATTTT.